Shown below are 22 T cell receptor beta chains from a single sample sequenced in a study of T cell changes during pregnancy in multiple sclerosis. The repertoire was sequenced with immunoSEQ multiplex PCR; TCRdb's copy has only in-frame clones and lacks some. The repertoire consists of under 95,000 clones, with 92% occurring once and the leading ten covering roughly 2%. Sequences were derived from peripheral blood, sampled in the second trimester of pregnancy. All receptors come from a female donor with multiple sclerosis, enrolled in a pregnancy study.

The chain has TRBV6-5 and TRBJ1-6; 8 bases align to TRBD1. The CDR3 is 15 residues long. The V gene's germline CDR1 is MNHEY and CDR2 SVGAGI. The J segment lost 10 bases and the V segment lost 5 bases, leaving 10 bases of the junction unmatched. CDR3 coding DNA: TGTGCCAGCAGTCCTTTAGACAGGGGTCGGTCACCCCTCCACTTT. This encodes CASSPLDRGRSPLHF.

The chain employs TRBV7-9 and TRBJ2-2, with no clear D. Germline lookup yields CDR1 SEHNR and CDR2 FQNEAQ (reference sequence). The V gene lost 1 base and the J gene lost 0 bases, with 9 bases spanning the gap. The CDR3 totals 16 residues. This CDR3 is CASSLGGGANTGELFF. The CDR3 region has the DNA TGTGCCAGCAGCTTAGGAGGCGGAGCGAACACCGGGGAGCTGTTTTTT.

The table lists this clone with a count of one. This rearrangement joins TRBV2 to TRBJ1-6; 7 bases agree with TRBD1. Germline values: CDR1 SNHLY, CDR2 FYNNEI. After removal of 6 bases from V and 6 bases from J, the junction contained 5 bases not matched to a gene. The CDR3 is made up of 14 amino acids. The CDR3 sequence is CASSYTGVNSPLHF. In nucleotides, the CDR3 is TGTGCCAGCAGCTACACAGGGGTTAATTCACCCCTCCACTTT.

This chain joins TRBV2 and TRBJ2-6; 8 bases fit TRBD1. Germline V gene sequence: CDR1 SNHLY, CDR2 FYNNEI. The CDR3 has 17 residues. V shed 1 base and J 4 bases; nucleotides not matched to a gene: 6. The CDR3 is CASSEVRQGTGANVLTF. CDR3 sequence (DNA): TGTGCCAGCAGTGAAGTGAGACAGGGGACCGGGGCCAACGTCCTGACTTTC. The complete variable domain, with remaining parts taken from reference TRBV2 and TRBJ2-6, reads EPEVTQTPSHQVTQMGQEVILRCVPISNHLYFYWYRQILGQKVEFLVSFYNNEISEKSEIFDDQFSVERPDGSNFTLKIRSTKLEDSAMYFCASSEVRQGTGANVLTFGAGSRLTVL.

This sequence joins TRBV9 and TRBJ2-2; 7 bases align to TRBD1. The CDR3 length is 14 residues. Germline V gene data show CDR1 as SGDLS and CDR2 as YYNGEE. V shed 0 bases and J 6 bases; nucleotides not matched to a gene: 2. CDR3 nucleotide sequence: TGTGCCAGCAGCGTAGTGACAGGGTCCGGGGAGCTGTTTTTT. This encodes CASSVVTGSGELFF.

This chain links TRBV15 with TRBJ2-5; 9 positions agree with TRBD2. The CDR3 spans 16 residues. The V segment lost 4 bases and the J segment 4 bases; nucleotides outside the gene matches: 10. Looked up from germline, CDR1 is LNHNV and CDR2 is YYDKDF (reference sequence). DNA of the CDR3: TGTGCCACCAGCAATTTTTCGCGGGGGGGCAGAGAGACCCAGTACTTC. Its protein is CATSNFSRGGRETQYF.

In nucleotides, the CDR3 is TGTGCCAGCAGCTCCATTAGCGAGAATGAGCAGTTCTTC. Translated, it gives CASSSISENEQFF. The chain combines TRBV7-9 with TRBJ2-1, with a weak D call TRBD2 (5 bases). Per germline, CDR1 SEHNR and CDR2 FQNEAQ (reference sequence). V lost 4 bases and J lost 7, with 11 bases in between. The CDR3 is 13 amino acids.

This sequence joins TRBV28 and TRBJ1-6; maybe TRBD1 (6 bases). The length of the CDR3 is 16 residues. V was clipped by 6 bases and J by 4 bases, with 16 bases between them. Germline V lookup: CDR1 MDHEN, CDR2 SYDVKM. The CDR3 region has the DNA TGTGCCAGCAGCCGACCATGGACAGTGTATAATTCACCCCTCCACTTT. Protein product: CASSRPWTVYNSPLHF.

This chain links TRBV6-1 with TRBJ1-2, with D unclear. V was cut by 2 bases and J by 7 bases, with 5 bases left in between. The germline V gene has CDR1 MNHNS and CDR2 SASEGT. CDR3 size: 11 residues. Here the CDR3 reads CASSEQIGYTF. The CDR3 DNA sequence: TGTGCCAGCAGTGAACAGATTGGCTACACCTTC.

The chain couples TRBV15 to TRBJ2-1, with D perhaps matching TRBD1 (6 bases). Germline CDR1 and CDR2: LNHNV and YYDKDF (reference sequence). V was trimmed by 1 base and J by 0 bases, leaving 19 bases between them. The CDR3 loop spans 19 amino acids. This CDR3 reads CATSRGNWAGQSSYNEQFF. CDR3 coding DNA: TGTGCCACCAGCAGAGGCAATTGGGCTGGACAGAGCTCCTACAATGAGCAGTTCTTC.

The chain's CDR3 is CASSPTTGRYGYTF. CDR3 nucleotide sequence: TGTGCCAGCAGTCCGACCACAGGGCGGTATGGCTACACCTTC. The V call is TRBV27, the J call TRBJ1-2; the D gene is possibly TRBD1 (6 bases). The CDR3 length is 14 residues. V gave up 5 bases and J gave up 5 bases, with 15 bases separating them. CDR1 and CDR2 (germline): MNHEY, SMNVEV (reference sequence).

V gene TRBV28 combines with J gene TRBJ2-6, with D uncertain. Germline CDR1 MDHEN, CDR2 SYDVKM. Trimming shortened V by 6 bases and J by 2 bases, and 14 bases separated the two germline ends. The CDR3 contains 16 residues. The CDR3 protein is CASRQSPAPGANVLTF. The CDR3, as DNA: TGTGCCAGCAGACAATCCCCCGCCCCTGGGGCCAACGTCCTGACTTTC.

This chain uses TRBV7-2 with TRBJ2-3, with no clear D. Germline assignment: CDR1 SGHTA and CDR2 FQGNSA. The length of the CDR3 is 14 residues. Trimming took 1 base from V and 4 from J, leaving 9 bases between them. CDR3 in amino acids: CASSLDSGSDTQYF. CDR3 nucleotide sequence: TGTGCCAGCAGCTTAGACTCCGGGTCAGATACGCAGTATTTT.

The CDR3 loop reads CASSQNDRKNSPLHF. The CDR3 coding sequence is TGTGCCAGCAGCCAGAACGACAGAAAGAATTCACCCCTCCACTTT. V and J are TRBV7-3 and TRBJ1-6, with TRBD1 as a possible D gene (5 bases). Germline V CDR1 and CDR2: SGHTA, FQGTGA. V was clipped by 5 bases and J by 7 bases, with 15 bases between them. This CDR3 region has 15 residues.

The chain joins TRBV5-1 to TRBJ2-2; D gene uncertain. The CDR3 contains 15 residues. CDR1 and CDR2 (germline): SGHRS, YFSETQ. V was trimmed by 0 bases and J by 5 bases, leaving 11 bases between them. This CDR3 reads CASSLVALTTGELFF. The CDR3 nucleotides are TGCGCCAGCAGCTTGGTCGCGCTTACGACCGGGGAGCTGTTTTTT.

As DNA, the CDR3 is TGTGCCAGCAGCGTAGAGAGCGGGGTCCTCGGAGAGACCCAGTACTTC. Amino acid sequence: CASSVESGVLGETQYF. The rearrangement links TRBV9 to TRBJ2-5; 7 nucleotides match TRBD2. Trimming at V came to 0 bases and at J to 4 bases, leaving 9 bases not matched to a gene. The CDR3 has 16 residues. Germline CDR1 and CDR2: SGDLS and YYNGEE.

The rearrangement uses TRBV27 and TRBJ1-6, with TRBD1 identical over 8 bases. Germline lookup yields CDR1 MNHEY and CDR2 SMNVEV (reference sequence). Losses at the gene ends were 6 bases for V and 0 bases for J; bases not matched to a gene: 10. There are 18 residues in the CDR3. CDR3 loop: CASRPDRGSSSYNSPLHF. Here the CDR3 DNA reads TGTGCCAGCAGACCCGACAGGGGATCGAGCTCCTATAATTCACCCCTCCACTTT.

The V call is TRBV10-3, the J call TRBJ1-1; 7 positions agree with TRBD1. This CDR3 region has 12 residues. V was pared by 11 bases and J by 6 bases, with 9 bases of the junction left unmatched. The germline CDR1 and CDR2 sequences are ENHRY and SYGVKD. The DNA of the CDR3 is TGTGCCCACTCAACAGGGGAGTCTGAAGCTTTCTTT. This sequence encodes CAHSTGESEAFF.

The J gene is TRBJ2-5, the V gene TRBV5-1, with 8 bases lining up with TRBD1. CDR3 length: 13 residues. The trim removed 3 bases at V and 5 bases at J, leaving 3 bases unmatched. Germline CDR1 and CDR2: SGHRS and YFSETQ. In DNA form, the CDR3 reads TGCGCCAGCAGCTATGGACAGGGCGAGACCCAGTACTTC. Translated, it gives CASSYGQGETQYF.

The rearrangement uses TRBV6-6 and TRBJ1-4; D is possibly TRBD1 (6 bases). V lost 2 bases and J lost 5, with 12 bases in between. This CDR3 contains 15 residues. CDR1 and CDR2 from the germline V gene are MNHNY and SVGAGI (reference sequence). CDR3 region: CASSYPTGRNEKLFF. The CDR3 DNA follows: TGTGCCAGCAGTTACCCTACAGGGAGAAATGAAAAACTGTTTTTT.

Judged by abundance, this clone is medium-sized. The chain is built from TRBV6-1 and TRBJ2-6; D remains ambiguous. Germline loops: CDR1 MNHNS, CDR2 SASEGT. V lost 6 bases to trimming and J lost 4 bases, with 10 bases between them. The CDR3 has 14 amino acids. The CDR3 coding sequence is TGTGCCAGCAGCGACATCTCCGGGGCCAACGTCCTGACTTTC. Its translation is CASSDISGANVLTF.

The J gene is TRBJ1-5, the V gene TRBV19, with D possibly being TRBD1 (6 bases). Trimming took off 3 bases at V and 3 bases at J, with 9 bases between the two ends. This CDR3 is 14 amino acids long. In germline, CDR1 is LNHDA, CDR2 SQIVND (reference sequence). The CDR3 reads CASSIGQNNQPQHF. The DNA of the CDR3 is TGTGCCAGTAGTATTGGACAGAACAATCAGCCCCAGCATTTT. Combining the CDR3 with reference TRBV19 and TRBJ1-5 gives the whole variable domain DGGITQSPKYLFRKEGQNVTLSCEQNLNHDAMYWYRQDPGQGLRLIYYSQIVNDFQKGDIAEGYSVSREKKESFPLTVTSAQKNPTAFYLCASSIGQNNQPQHFGDGTRLSIL.